These T cell receptor beta chains were read from a single sample in a study of cytomegalovirus exposure and HLA in healthy donors. Using immunoSEQ multiplex PCR, the repertoire was profiled, and TCRdb retains in-frame clones only, with some absent. The data show about 120,000 clones, more than 75% seen once. The source material was PBMCs. The receptor source for this set is a woman aged 25 to 39 in good health and CMV-seronegative. The CDR3 runs from the conserved cysteine through the conserved F or W. Fields, in order: V gene, D gene, J gene, clone size, CDR3 protein, CDR3 DNA. D genes are given only for firm matches. Size tells how often a clone was seen (once, few, many) or the class of an expanded clone, and some rows leave it out.

V: TRBV7-8
D: TRBD1
J: TRBJ1-4
size: once
CDR3: CASSQRQGHTEKLFF
DNA: TGTGCCAGCAGCCAAAGACAGGGTCATACTGAAAAACTGTTTTTT

V: TRBV10-3
D: .
J: TRBJ1-2
size: .
CDR3: CAISDRAGDNGYTF
DNA: TGTGCCATCAGTGATCGGGCGGGCGACAATGGCTACACCTTC

V: TRBV2
D: .
J: TRBJ1-2
size: .
CDR3: CASSERAAPGPGYTF
DNA: TGTGCCAGCAGTGAGCGGGCAGCCCCCGGTCCTGGCTACACCTTC

V: TRBV11-2
D: TRBD1
J: TRBJ2-7
size: .
CDR3: CASKVAGQGINEQYF
DNA: TGTGCCAGCAAAGTTGCGGGACAGGGCATCAACGAGCAGTACTTC

V: TRBV10-3
D: .
J: TRBJ2-3
size: .
CDR3: CAISRDISTDTQYF
DNA: TGTGCCATCAGTCGGGACATTAGCACAGATACGCAGTATTTT

V: TRBV6-5
D: .
J: TRBJ1-4
size: once
CDR3: CASATLGHTNEKLFF
DNA: TGTGCCAGCGCAACACTGGGCCATACTAATGAAAAACTGTTTTTT

V: TRBV12-5
D: .
J: TRBJ2-1
size: .
CDR3: CASGLVWDYEQFF
DNA: TGTGCTAGTGGTTTGGTATGGGACTATGAGCAGTTCTTC

V: TRBV10-2
D: TRBD1
J: TRBJ2-7
size: once
CDR3: CASKLGGGYEQYF
DNA: TGCGCCAGCAAATTAGGGGGCGGATACGAGCAGTACTTC

V: TRBV30
D: TRBD1
J: TRBJ1-2
size: once
CDR3: CAWSVPGGPGYGYTF
DNA: TGTGCCTGGAGTGTACCAGGGGGCCCAGGCTATGGCTACACCTTC

V: TRBV5-1
D: .
J: TRBJ2-7
size: .
CDR3: CASSLSGSAASYEQYF
DNA: TGCGCCAGCAGCTTGTCCGGGTCTGCAGCGTCCTACGAGCAGTACTTC

V: TRBV14
D: .
J: TRBJ1-2
size: .
CDR3: CASSQDPGYGYTF
DNA: TGTGCCAGCAGCCAAGATCCGGGCTATGGCTACACCTTC

V: TRBV19
D: .
J: TRBJ2-7
size: .
CDR3: CASSIDRTRYEQYF
DNA: TGTGCCAGTAGTATTGACAGGACGCGGTACGAGCAGTACTTC

V: TRBV7-9
D: TRBD2
J: TRBJ2-3
size: .
CDR3: CASSLGSGGSRPTDTQYF
DNA: TGTGCCAGCAGCTTAGGTAGCGGGGGGTCCCGACCGACAGATACGCAGTATTTT

V: TRBV5-6
D: TRBD1
J: TRBJ2-1
size: .
CDR3: CASSLGGWGSYNEQFF
DNA: TGTGCCAGCAGCTTAGGGGGCTGGGGGTCCTACAATGAGCAGTTCTTC

V: TRBV4-1
D: TRBD1
J: TRBJ1-5
size: .
CDR3: CASSQVGRQGRRNQPQHF
DNA: TGCGCCAGCAGCCAAGTAGGTCGACAGGGGAGGCGCAATCAGCCCCAGCATTTT

V: TRBV1
D: .
J: TRBJ2-2
size: .
CDR3: CTSSQDQFTGELFF
DNA: TGCACCAGCAGCCAAGATCAGTTCACCGGGGAGCTGTTTTTT

V: TRBV9
D: .
J: TRBJ1-1
size: .
CDR3: CASRSLVNTEAFF
DNA: TGTGCCAGCAGATCCCTCGTGAACACTGAAGCTTTCTTT

V: TRBV29-1
D: TRBD2
J: TRBJ2-5
size: .
CDR3: CSVEGLAGGKETQYF
DNA: TGCAGCGTTGAGGGACTAGCGGGGGGGAAAGAGACCCAGTACTTC

V: TRBV7-9
D: .
J: TRBJ2-7
size: .
CDR3: CASSLYKVSYEQYF
DNA: TGTGCCAGCAGCTTATACAAAGTCAGCTACGAGCAGTACTTC

V: TRBV12-5
D: .
J: TRBJ1-2
size: .
CDR3: CASGLMETPGSGYTF
DNA: TGTGCTAGTGGTTTGATGGAGACTCCGGGGTCGGGCTACACCTTC

V: TRBV18
D: TRBD1
J: TRBJ1-1
size: few
CDR3: CASSPPPTGAREAFF
DNA: TGTGCCAGCTCACCCCCCCCGACAGGGGCGCGAGAAGCTTTCTTT

V: TRBV9
D: .
J: TRBJ1-4
size: .
CDR3: CASSVEGRVGEKLFF
DNA: TGTGCCAGCAGCGTAGAGGGCAGGGTTGGTGAAAAACTGTTTTTT

V: TRBV7-2
D: TRBD2
J: TRBJ2-1
size: .
CDR3: CASSYQTGGGAYNEQFF
DNA: TGTGCCAGCAGCTATCAAACTGGCGGGGGGGCCTACAATGAGCAGTTCTTC

V: TRBV27
D: TRBD1
J: TRBJ1-2
size: .
CDR3: CASSPGTGWAVGYTF
DNA: TGTGCCAGCAGTCCCGGGACAGGGTGGGCGGTAGGCTACACCTTC

V: TRBV7-9
D: TRBD2
J: TRBJ2-7
size: few
CDR3: CASSPVAGATYEQYF
DNA: TGTGCCAGCAGCCCCGTAGCGGGGGCCACCTACGAGCAGTACTTC

V: TRBV29-1
D: .
J: TRBJ2-2
size: .
CDR3: CSGRRDRDTGELFF
DNA: TGCAGCGGTCGGCGGGACAGAGACACCGGGGAGCTGTTTTTT

V: TRBV6-5
D: .
J: TRBJ1-1
size: .
CDR3: CASSYSPGWSTEAFF
DNA: TGTGCCAGCAGTTACTCACCGGGGTGGTCCACTGAAGCTTTCTTT

V: TRBV7-2
D: .
J: TRBJ1-6
size: .
CDR3: CASSPDYYSPLHF
DNA: TGTGCCAGCAGCCCAGACTATTATTCACCCCTCCACTTT

V: TRBV11-3
D: TRBD2
J: TRBJ2-2
size: .
CDR3: CASSPRGSGGLNTGELFF
DNA: TGTGCCAGCAGCCCCCGGGGTAGCGGGGGACTCAACACCGGGGAGCTGTTTTTT

V: TRBV5-4
D: .
J: TRBJ1-2
size: .
CDR3: CASSLGPGAKSFNYGYTF
DNA: TGTGCCAGCAGCTTGGGTCCAGGCGCTAAATCCTTTAACTATGGCTACACCTTC

V: TRBV5-4
D: .
J: TRBJ1-1
size: .
CDR3: CASSSPGTEAFF
DNA: TGTGCCAGCAGCTCTCCCGGGACTGAAGCTTTCTTT

V: TRBV10-3
D: TRBD2
J: TRBJ2-1
size: .
CDR3: CATAAGLAGGNEQFF
DNA: TGTGCCACGGCAGCCGGACTAGCGGGGGGAAATGAGCAGTTCTTC

V: TRBV9
D: .
J: TRBJ1-2
size: .
CDR3: CASSNRNYGYTF
DNA: TGTGCCAGCAGCAATAGAAACTATGGCTACACCTTC

V: TRBV19
D: .
J: TRBJ2-7
size: .
CDR3: CASSISARAWGLYEQYF
DNA: TGTGCCAGTAGTATAAGCGCACGGGCGTGGGGCCTCTACGAGCAGTACTTC

V: TRBV21-1
D: .
J: TRBJ1-1
size: .
CDR3: CASSGFLPGQGAEAFF
DNA: TGTGCCAGCAGTGGCTTCCTTCCGGGACAGGGCGCTGAAGCTTTCTTT

V: TRBV6-4
D: .
J: TRBJ2-3
size: .
CDR3: CASSDGGGAKDTQYF
DNA: TGTGCCAGCAGTGACGGAGGGGGGGCGAAAGATACGCAGTATTTT

V: TRBV7-2
D: .
J: TRBJ1-2
size: .
CDR3: CASSLAGGSRGYTF
DNA: TGTGCCAGCAGCTTAGCGGGGGGGTCGCGTGGCTACACCTTC

V: TRBV18
D: TRBD1
J: TRBJ1-6
size: .
CDR3: CASSPAGQGSPLHF
DNA: TGTGCCAGCTCACCAGCGGGACAGGGGTCACCCCTCCACTTT

V: TRBV6-5
D: TRBD1
J: TRBJ1-2
size: .
CDR3: CASRPTGNYGYTF
DNA: TGTGCCAGCAGACCGACAGGGAACTATGGCTACACCTTC

V: TRBV11-2
D: TRBD1
J: TRBJ1-1
size: .
CDR3: CASSLTGGDLEAFF
DNA: TGTGCCAGCAGCCTGACAGGGGGCGATTTAGAAGCTTTCTTT

V: TRBV7-2
D: TRBD1
J: TRBJ1-4
size: .
CDR3: CASSLSAGGNEKLFF
DNA: TGTGCCAGCAGCTTATCGGCAGGGGGTAATGAAAAACTGTTTTTT

V: TRBV5-6
D: .
J: TRBJ1-6
size: .
CDR3: CASSLYGQAGNYSPLHF
DNA: TGTGCCAGCAGCTTGTATGGGCAGGCAGGGAACTATTCACCCCTCCACTTT

V: TRBV30
D: .
J: TRBJ1-5
size: .
CDR3: CAWSKRQGNQPQHF
DNA: TGTGCCTGGAGTAAAAGGCAGGGTAATCAGCCCCAGCATTTT

V: TRBV11-3
D: TRBD1
J: TRBJ2-7
size: .
CDR3: CASSLRTGNYEQYF
DNA: TGTGCCAGCAGCTTACGGACAGGGAACTACGAGCAGTACTTC

V: TRBV11-2
D: .
J: TRBJ1-4
size: .
CDR3: CASSLAGAGNEKLFF
DNA: TGTGCCAGCAGCTTAGCAGGGGCTGGTAATGAAAAACTGTTTTTT

V: TRBV5-6
D: TRBD1
J: TRBJ1-1
size: .
CDR3: CASSLAPTGLEAFF
DNA: TGTGCCAGCAGCTTGGCCCCGACAGGGCTTGAAGCTTTCTTT

V: TRBV5-4
D: TRBD2
J: TRBJ2-1
size: .
CDR3: CASSLVERGVNEQFF
DNA: TGTGCCAGCAGCTTGGTCGAGCGGGGAGTCAATGAGCAGTTCTTC

V: TRBV7-9
D: .
J: TRBJ2-4
size: .
CDR3: CASSFVPDSRAKNIQYF
DNA: TGTGCCAGCAGCTTTGTACCCGACTCTAGAGCCAAAAACATTCAGTACTTC

V: TRBV11-2
D: .
J: TRBJ2-2
size: .
CDR3: CASSLASNTGELFF
DNA: TGTGCCAGCAGCTTAGCCTCGAACACCGGGGAGCTGTTTTTT

V: TRBV18
D: .
J: TRBJ1-6
size: .
CDR3: CASYDRSSYNSPLHF
DNA: TGTGCCAGCTACGACAGGAGCTCCTATAATTCACCCCTCCACTTT

V: TRBV5-1
D: .
J: TRBJ2-1
size: .
CDR3: CASSLGRVPYNEQFF
DNA: TGCGCCAGCAGCTTGGGCAGGGTACCCTACAATGAGCAGTTCTTC